This T cell receptor beta chain was sequenced during a study of blood T cell repertoires in COVID-19. On the study more broadly: Whether acute or convalescent, the COVID-19 samples came from the United States, Italy and Spain. From T cells, B-cell-depleted T cells, or PBMCs came the material, which was cDNA or gDNA.

V lost 3 bases and J lost 2; bases outside the gene matches: 3. The germline gives CDR1 KGHSH, CDR2 LQKENI. The CDR3 loop spans 14 amino acids. One Seattle source followed patients from active infection through their disease course. Authors' methods: Estimated nucleated cell counts came from reference gene primer amplification. The repertoire was sequenced with immunoSEQ multiplex PCR; TCRdb's copy has only in-frame clones and lacks some. The V and J calls and the clone size are those of that table, but D and trimming were determined from the DNA. The sample comprises approximately 78,000 clones, roughly 90% of which are singletons, and roughly 2.6% rests with the top ten. With respect to this clone: At the DNA level, this CDR3 is encoded by other sequences in the same sample as well.

This receptor was identified in a man in his forties or fifties with COVID-19, enrolled during active disease. V is TRBV18 and J is TRBJ2-5; 7 nucleotides line up with TRBD1. Sequencing used peripheral blood. CDR3 sequence: CASSPPGQQETQYF. As DNA, the CDR3 is TGTGCCAGCTCACCTCCGGGACAGCAAGAGACCCAGTACTTC.